This paragraph covers one T cell receptor beta chain sequence. The V gene lost 0 bases and the J gene lost 4 bases, with 8 bases spanning the gap. Looked up from germline, CDR1 is MNHEY and CDR2 is SVGAGI. This CDR3 has 14 residues. Assay: immunoSEQ multiplex PCR; the TCRdb copy retains only in-frame clones and omits some. The data hold about 97,000 clones, with 60% to 80% observed a single time. The sample belongs to a study of cytotoxic CD8 clonotypes in ibrutinib-treated CLL. The chain uses TRBV6-5 and TRBJ2-3, with D unresolved. The origin of this receptor is a human donor with chronic lymphocytic leukemia. Specimen: PBMCs, collected after 24 months of ibrutinib treatment. CDR3 bases: TGTGCCAGCAGTTACTCGCTCAGGCCAGATACGCAGTATTTT. The encoded protein is CASSYSLRPDTQYF.